This section outlines one T cell receptor beta chain sequence together with its context. The entry originates in a study of OX40 agonist ivuxolimab in advanced cancers. Sequencing was performed with immunoSEQ multiplex PCR; in TCRdb, only in-frame clones are kept and a portion is missing. The sample includes about 120,000 clones, 80% to 90% of them seen just once. V gave up 6 bases and J gave up 7 bases, with 25 bases separating them. Germline CDR1 is MDHEN and CDR2 is SYDVKM. The CDR3 extends over 18 amino acids. This receptor was taken from an adult with an advanced solid tumor such as melanoma, head and neck, liver or kidney cancer. This sequence joins TRBV28 and TRBJ1-6; possible D gene TRBD1, 5 bases. Sequenced material: CD4+ or CD8+ T cells sorted from blood, taken in a trial of the OX40 agonist ivuxolimab. The CDR3 is CASSSPHAPGGWNSPLHF. CDR3 DNA: TGTGCCAGCAGCTCACCCCACGCCCCCGGGGGATGGAATTCACCCCTCCACTTT.